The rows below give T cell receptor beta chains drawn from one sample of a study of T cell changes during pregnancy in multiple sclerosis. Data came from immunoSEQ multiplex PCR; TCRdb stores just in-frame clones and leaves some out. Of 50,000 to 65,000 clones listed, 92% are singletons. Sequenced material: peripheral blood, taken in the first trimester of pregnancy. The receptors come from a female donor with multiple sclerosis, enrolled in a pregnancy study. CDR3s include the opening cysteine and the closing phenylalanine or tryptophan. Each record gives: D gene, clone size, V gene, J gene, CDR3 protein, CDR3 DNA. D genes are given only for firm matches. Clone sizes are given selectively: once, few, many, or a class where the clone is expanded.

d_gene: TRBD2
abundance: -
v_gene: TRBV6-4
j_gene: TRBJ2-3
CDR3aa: CASSDSGGANTQYF
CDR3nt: TGTGCCAGCAGCGATAGCGGGGGGGCAAATACGCAGTATTTT

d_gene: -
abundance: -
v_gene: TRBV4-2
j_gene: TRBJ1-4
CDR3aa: CASSQAEGYPLEKLFF
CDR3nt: TGTGCCAGCAGCCAAGCCGAGGGTTACCCCCTGGAAAAACTGTTTTTT

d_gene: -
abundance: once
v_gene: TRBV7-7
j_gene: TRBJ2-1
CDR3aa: CASSLIKGEPYNEQFF
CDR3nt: TGTGCTAGCAGCTTAATCAAGGGGGAGCCCTACAATGAGCAGTTCTTC

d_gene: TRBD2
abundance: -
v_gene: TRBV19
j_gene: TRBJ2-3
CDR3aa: CASTNRLAGGRDTQYF
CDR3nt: TGTGCCAGTACCAACCGACTAGCGGGGGGCCGGGATACGCAGTATTTT

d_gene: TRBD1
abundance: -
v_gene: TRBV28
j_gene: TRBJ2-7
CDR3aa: CASSSEGQDIYEQYF
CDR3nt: TGTGCCAGCAGCTCCGAAGGACAGGACATATACGAGCAGTACTTC

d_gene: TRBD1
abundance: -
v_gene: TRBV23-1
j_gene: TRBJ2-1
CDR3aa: CASSQSGQALEEQFF
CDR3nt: TGCGCCAGCAGTCAATCGGGACAGGCACTAGAAGAGCAGTTCTTC

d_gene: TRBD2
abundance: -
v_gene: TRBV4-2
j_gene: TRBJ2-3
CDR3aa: CASSQGLYGTSGTDTQYF
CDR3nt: TGTGCCAGCAGCCAGGGATTATACGGGACTAGCGGCACAGATACGCAGTATTTT

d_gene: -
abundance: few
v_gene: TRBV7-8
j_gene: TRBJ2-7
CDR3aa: CASSLGPSPQTGRYF
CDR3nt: TGTGCCAGCAGCTTAGGTCCTTCCCCTCAGACAGGAAGGTACTTC

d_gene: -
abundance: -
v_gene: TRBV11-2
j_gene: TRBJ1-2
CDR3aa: CASSFGEEDGYTF
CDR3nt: TGTGCCAGCAGCTTTGGGGAGGAGGATGGCTACACCTTC

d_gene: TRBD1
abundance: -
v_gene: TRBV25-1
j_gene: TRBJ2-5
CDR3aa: CASKQGARETQYF
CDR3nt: TGTGCCAGCAAACAGGGGGCTCGGGAGACCCAGTACTTC

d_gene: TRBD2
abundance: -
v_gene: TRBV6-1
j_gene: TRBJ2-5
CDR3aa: CASSPLGGIQETQYF
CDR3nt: TGTGCCAGCAGCCCACTCGGGGGGATCCAAGAGACCCAGTACTTC

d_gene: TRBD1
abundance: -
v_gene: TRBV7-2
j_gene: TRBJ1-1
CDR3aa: CASSFQGAGTEAFF
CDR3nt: TGTGCCAGCAGCTTCCAGGGGGCGGGCACTGAAGCTTTCTTT

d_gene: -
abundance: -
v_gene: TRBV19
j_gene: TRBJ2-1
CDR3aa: CASADSLRIGLSYNEQFF
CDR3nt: TGTGCCAGTGCGGACAGTTTGAGGATAGGGTTGTCCTACAATGAGCAGTTCTTC

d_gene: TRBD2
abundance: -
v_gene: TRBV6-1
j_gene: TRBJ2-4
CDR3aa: CASSESTSGGAFLAKNIQYF
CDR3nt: TGTGCCAGCAGTGAATCGACTAGCGGGGGCGCTTTTCTAGCCAAAAACATTCAGTACTTC

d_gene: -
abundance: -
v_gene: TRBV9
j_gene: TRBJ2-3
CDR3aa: CASSPQGGGDTQYF
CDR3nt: TGTGCCAGCAGCCCCCAAGGTGGAGGGGATACGCAGTATTTT

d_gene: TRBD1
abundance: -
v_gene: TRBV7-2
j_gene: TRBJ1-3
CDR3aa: CASSLGGQGASGNTIYF
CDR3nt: TGTGCCAGCAGCTTAGGGGGGCAGGGGGCCTCTGGAAACACCATATATTTT

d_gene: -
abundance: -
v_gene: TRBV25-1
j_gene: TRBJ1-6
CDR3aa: CASTPGAGDNSPLHF
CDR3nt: TGTGCCAGCACCCCCGGGGCAGGGGATAATTCACCCCTCCACTTT

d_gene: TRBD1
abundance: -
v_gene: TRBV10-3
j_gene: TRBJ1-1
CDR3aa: CAITLDRSNTEAFF
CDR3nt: TGTGCCATCACCTTGGACAGGTCAAACACTGAAGCTTTCTTT

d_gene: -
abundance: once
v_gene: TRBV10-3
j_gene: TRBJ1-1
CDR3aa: CATRGEGAGTEAFF
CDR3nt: TGTGCCACCCGAGGAGAGGGCGCGGGGACTGAAGCTTTCTTT

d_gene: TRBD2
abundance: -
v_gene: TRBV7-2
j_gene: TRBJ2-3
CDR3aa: CASSLFGLAGGPDTQYF
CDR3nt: TGTGCCAGCAGCTTATTCGGACTAGCGGGGGGGCCGGATACGCAGTATTTT

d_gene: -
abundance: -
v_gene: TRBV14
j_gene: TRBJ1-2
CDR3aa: CASSRGGSNYGYTF
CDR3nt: TGTGCCAGCAGCCGGGGGGGCTCGAACTATGGCTACACCTTC

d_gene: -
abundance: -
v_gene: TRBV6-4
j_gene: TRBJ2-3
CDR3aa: CASSEGSGGGTDTQYF
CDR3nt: TGTGCCAGCAGTGAAGGGTCAGGAGGTGGCACAGATACGCAGTATTTT

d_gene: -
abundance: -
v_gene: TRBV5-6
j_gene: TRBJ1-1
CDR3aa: CASSLDRLNTEAFF
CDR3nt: TGTGCCAGCAGCTTGGACAGGCTGAACACTGAAGCTTTCTTT

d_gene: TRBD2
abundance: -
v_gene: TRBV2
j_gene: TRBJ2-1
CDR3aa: CASRSTSGGYNEQFF
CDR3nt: TGTGCCAGCAGGAGTACTAGCGGGGGCTACAATGAGCAGTTCTTC

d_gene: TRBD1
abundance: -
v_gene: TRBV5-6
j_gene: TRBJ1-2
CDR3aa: CASTDRGRKDGYTF
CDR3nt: TGTGCCAGCACCGACAGGGGGCGGAAGGATGGCTACACCTTC

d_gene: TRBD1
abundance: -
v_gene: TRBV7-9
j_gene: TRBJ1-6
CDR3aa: CASSTGTGYRNSPLHF
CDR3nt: TGTGCCAGCAGCACAGGGACAGGGTATAGGAATTCACCCCTCCACTTT

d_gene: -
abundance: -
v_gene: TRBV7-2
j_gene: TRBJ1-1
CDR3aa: CASSTPVLTEAFF
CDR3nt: TGTGCCAGCAGCACCCCGGTTCTCACTGAAGCTTTCTTT

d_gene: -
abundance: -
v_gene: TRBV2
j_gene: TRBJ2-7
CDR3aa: CASSRYGGPYEQYF
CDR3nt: TGTGCCAGCAGCAGGTACGGGGGGCCCTACGAGCAGTACTTC

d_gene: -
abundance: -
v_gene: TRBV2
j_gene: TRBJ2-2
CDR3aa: CASSLLAGGELFF
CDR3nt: TGTGCCAGCAGTCTACTAGCTGGGGGGGAGCTGTTTTTT

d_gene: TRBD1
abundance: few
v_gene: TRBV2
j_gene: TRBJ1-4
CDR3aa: CASSGDRGGGEKLFF
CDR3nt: TGTGCCAGCAGTGGGGACAGGGGTGGCGGTGAAAAACTGTTTTTT

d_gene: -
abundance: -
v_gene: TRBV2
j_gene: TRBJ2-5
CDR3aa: CASSPGLLIQETQYF
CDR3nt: TGTGCCAGCAGCCCGGGACTCCTGATCCAAGAGACCCAGTACTTC

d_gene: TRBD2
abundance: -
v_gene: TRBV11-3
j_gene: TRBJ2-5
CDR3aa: CASSAGTSGQETQYF
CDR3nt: TGTGCCAGCAGCGCGGGCACTAGCGGACAAGAGACCCAGTACTTC

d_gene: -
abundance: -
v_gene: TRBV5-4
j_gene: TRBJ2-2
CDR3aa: CASSRRGPGELFF
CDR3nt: TGTGCCAGCAGCCGCAGGGGCCCCGGGGAGCTGTTTTTT

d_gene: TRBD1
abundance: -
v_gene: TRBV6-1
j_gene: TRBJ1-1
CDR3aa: CASSGGGTGRAFF
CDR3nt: TGTGCCAGCAGTGGAGGTGGGACAGGGAGAGCTTTCTTT

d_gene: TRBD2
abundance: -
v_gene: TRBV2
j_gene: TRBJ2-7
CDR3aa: CASSRLPGLAGKDNSYEQYF
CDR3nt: TGTGCCAGCAGTCGCCTACCGGGACTAGCGGGGAAAGACAACTCCTACGAGCAGTACTTC

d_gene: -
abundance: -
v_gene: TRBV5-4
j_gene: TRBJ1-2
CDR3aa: CASSPWEAYGYTF
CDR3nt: TGTGCCAGCAGCCCGTGGGAGGCCTATGGCTACACCTTC

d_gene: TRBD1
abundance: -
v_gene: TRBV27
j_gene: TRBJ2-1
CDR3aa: CASMTGSSYNEQFF
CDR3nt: TGTGCCAGTATGACAGGGAGCTCCTACAATGAGCAGTTCTTC

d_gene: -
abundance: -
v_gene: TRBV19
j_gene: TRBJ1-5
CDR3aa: CASSMDAGLGSIQPQHF
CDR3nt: TGTGCCAGTAGTATGGATGCAGGGTTGGGGTCAATTCAGCCCCAGCATTTT

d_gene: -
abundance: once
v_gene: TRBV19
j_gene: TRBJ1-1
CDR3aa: CASSIGALGAAFF
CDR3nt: TGTGCCAGTAGTATCGGCGCACTGGGGGCAGCTTTCTTT

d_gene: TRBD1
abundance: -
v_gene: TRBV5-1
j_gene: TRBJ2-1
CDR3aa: CASSSGQGWNEQFF
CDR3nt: TGCGCCAGCAGCTCCGGACAGGGGTGGAATGAGCAGTTCTTC

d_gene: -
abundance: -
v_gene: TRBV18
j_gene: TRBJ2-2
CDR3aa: CASSPAAGYTGELFF
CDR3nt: TGTGCCAGCTCACCGGCCGCAGGGTACACCGGGGAGCTGTTTTTT

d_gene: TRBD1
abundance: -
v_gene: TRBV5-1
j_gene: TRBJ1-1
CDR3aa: CASSLDRGDTEAFF
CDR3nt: TGCGCCAGCAGCTTGGACAGGGGGGACACTGAAGCTTTCTTT

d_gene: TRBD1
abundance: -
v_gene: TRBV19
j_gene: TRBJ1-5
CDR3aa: CASTVTGERNQPQHF
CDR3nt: TGTGCCAGTACCGTAACAGGGGAGCGAAATCAGCCCCAGCATTTT